This T cell receptor (beta chain) came from a study of T cell changes during pregnancy in multiple sclerosis. Using immunoSEQ multiplex PCR, the repertoire was profiled, and TCRdb retains in-frame clones only, with some absent. The sample includes roughly 110,000 clones, about 89% of them seen just once. Trimming pared 0 bases from V and 6 bases from J, leaving 20 bases between. The length of the CDR3 is 17 residues. The germline V gene encodes CDR1 SGHTA and CDR2 FQGNSA. This receptor was taken from a female donor with multiple sclerosis, enrolled in a pregnancy study. The chain joins TRBV7-2 to TRBJ1-2; tentatively, D is TRBD1 (5 bases). Sequenced here: peripheral blood, sampled before pregnancy. CDR3 residues: CASSLARGTTSLDGYTF. The CDR3 region has the DNA TGTGCCAGCAGCTTAGCGCGGGGGACGACCTCATTGGATGGCTACACCTTC.